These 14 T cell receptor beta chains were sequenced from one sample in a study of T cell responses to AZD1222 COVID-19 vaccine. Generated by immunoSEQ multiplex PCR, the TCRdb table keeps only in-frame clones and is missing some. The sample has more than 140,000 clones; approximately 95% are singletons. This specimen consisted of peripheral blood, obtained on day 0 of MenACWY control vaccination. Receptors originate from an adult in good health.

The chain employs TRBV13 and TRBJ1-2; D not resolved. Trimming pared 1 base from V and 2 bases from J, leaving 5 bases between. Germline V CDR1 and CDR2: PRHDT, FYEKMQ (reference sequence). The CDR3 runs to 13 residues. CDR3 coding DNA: TGTGCCAGCAGCTTAGAGCAGAACTATGGCTACACCTTC. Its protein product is CASSLEQNYGYTF.

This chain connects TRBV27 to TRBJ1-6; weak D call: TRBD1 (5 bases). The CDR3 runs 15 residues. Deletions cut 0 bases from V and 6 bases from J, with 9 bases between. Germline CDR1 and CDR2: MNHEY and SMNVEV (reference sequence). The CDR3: CASSLSQGTNSPLHF. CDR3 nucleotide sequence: TGTGCCAGCAGTTTATCTCAGGGAACTAATTCACCCCTCCACTTT.

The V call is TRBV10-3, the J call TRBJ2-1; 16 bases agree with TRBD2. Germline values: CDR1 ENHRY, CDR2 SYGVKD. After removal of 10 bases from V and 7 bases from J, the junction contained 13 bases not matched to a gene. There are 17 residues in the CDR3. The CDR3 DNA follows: TGTGCCACCGACCGGGGACTAGCGGGAGGGGTTTTGAATGAGCAGTTCTTC. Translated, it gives CATDRGLAGGVLNEQFF.

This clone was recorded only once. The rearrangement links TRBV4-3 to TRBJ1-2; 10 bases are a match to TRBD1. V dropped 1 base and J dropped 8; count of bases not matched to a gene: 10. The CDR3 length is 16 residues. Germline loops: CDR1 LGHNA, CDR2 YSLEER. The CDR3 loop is CASSQGPGQGIGGYTF. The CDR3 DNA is TGCGCCAGCAGCCAAGGACCGGGACAGGGGATCGGCGGCTACACCTTC.

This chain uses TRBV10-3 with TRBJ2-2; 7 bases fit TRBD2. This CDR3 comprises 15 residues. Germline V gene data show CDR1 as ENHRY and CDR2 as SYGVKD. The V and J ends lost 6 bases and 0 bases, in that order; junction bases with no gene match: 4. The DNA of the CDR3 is TGTGCCATCAGACCTAGCGGACCGAACACCGGGGAGCTGTTTTTT. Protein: CAIRPSGPNTGELFF.

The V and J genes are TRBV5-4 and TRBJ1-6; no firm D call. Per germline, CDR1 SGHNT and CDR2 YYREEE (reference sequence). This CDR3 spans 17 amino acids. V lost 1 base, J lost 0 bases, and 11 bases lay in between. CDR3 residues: CASSLYRGSSYNSPLHF. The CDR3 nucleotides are TGTGCCAGCAGCTTGTATCGCGGGAGCTCCTATAATTCACCCCTCCACTTT. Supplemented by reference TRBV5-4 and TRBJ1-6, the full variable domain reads ETGVTQSPTHLIKTRGQQVTLRCSSQSGHNTVSWYQQALGQGPQFIFQYYREEENGRGNFPPRFSGLQFPNYSSELNVNALELDDSALYLCASSLYRGSSYNSPLHFGNGTRLTVT.

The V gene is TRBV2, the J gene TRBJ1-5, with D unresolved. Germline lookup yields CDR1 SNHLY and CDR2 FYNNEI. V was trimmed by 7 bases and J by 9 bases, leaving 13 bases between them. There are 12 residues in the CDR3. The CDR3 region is CASKEGWGPQHF. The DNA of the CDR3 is TGTGCCAGCAAGGAGGGATGGGGGCCCCAGCATTTT.

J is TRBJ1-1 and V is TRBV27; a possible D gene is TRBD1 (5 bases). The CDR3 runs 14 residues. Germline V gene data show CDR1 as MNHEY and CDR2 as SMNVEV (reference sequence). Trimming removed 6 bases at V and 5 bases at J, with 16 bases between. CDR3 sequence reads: CASSPRQYETEAFF. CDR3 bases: TGTGCCAGCAGCCCCAGACAGTACGAAACTGAAGCTTTCTTT.

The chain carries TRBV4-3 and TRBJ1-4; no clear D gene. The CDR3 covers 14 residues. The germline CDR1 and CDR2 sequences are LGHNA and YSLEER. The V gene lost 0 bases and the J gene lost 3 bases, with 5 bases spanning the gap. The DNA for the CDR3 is TGCGCCAGCAGCCAAGATGGGGCTAATGAAAAACTGTTTTTT. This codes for CASSQDGANEKLFF.

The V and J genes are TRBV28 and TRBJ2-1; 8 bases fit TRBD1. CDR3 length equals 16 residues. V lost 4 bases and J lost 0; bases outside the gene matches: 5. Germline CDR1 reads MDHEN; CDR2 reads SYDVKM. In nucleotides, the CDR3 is TGTGCCAGCAGTTCTCCAGGGGGCCTCTCCTACAATGAGCAGTTCTTC. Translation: CASSSPGGLSYNEQFF. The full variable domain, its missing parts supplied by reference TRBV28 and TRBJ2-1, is DVKVTQSSRYLVKRTGEKVFLECVQDMDHENMFWYRQDPGLGLRLIYFSYDVKMKEKGDIPEGYSVSREKKERFSLILESASTNQTSMYLCASSSPGGLSYNEQFFGPGTRLTVL.

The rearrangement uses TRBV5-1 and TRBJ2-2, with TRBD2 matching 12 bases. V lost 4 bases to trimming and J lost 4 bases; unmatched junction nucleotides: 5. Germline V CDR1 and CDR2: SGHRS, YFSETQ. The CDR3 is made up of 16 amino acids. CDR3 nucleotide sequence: TGCGCCAGCAGCCCACCGGGACTAGCGGGCACCGGGGAGCTGTTTTTT. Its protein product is CASSPPGLAGTGELFF. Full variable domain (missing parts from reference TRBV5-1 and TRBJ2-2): KAGVTQTPRYLIKTRGQQVTLSCSPISGHRSVSWYQQTPGQGLQFLFEYFSETQRNKGNFPGRFSGRQFSNSRSEMNVSTLELGDSALYLCASSPPGLAGTGELFFGEGSRLTVL.

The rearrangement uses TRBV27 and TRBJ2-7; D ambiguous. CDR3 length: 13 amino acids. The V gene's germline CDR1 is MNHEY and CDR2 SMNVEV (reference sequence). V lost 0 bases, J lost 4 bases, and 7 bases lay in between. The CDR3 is CASSLSLEYEQYF. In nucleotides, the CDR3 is TGTGCCAGCAGTTTATCGTTGGAGTACGAGCAGTACTTC.

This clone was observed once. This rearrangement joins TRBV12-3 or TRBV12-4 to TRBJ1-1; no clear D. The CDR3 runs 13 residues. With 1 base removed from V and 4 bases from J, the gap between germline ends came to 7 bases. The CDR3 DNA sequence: TGTGCCAGCAGTTTAGAGAGGATCACTGAAGCTTTCTTT. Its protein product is CASSLERITEAFF.

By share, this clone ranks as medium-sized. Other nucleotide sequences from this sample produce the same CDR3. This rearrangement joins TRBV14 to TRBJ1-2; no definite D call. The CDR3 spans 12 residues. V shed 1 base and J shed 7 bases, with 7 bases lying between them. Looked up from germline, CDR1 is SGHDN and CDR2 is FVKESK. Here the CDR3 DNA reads TGTGCCAGCAGCCAAGGGGGTAGTGGCTACACCTTC. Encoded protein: CASSQGGSGYTF.